The 14 T cell receptor beta chains below come from one sample, sequenced in a study of blood T cell repertoires in COVID-19. Method: immunoSEQ multiplex PCR; TCRdb's copy keeps in-frame clones and lacks some. The repertoire holds over 300,000 clones, with about nine tenths as singletons. The sequenced sample was PBMCs or T cells enriched from blood (not recorded which). Receptors were obtained from a middle-aged woman who had recovered from COVID-19.

The chain carries TRBV28 and TRBJ1-5; D remains ambiguous. Germline values: CDR1 MDHEN, CDR2 SYDVKM. CDR3 length equals 15 residues. Trimming pared 7 bases from V and 2 bases from J, leaving 15 bases between. The CDR3 reads CASTMGAAGNQPQHF. For the CDR3, the DNA is TGTGCCAGCACCATGGGAGCCGCCGGCAATCAGCCCCAGCATTTT.

This chain joins TRBV18 and TRBJ1-2; D unclear. Trimming removed 1 base from V and 8 bases from J, with 11 bases in between. CDR1 is KGHSH, CDR2 LQKENI, per germline. The CDR3 loop spans 13 amino acids. The CDR3 region has the DNA TGTGCCAGCTCACCACTGATCAACGAGGGCTACACCTTC. Protein product: CASSPLINEGYTF. Full variable domain (rest looked up from reference TRBV18 and TRBJ1-2): NAGVMQNPRHLVRRRGQEARLRCSPMKGHSHVYWYRQLPEEGLKFMVYLQKENIIDESGMPKERFSAEFPKEGPSILRIQQVVRGDSAAYFCASSPLINEGYTFGSGTRLTVV.

The gene calls are TRBV9 and TRBJ2-3; the D gene is possibly TRBD2 (6 bases). Germline-derived CDR1 and CDR2 are SGDLS and YYNGEE. The CDR3 is 14 amino acids. The V end lost 4 bases, the J end lost 2 bases, and 11 bases lay between the germline ends. CDR3 nucleotides: TGTGCCAGCAGCACTCTGGACTACACAGATACGCAGTATTTT. Its protein product is CASSTLDYTDTQYF. The full variable domain, with the rest looked up from reference TRBV9 and TRBJ2-3, is DSGVTQTPKHLITATGQRVTLRCSPRSGDLSVYWYQQSLDQGLQFLIQYYNGEERAKGNILERFSAQQFPDLHSELNLSSLELGDSALYFCASSTLDYTDTQYFGPGTRLTVL.

The chain joins TRBV7-6 to TRBJ2-5, with D unresolved. V lost 3 bases and J lost 3, with 17 bases in between. The CDR3 contains 16 residues. Germline loops: CDR1 SGHVS, CDR2 FNYEAQ. The CDR3, as DNA: TGTGCCAGCAGCTTTAACCCGAGAATAGAGGAAGAGACCCAGTACTTC. Encoded protein: CASSFNPRIEEETQYF.

The chain has TRBV9 and TRBJ2-5; 9 bases map to TRBD1. Trimming at V came to 0 bases and at J to 1 base, leaving 4 bases not matched to a gene. Germline V gene lookup returns CDR1 SGDLS and CDR2 YYNGEE. The CDR3 is made up of 16 amino acids. CDR3 residues: CASSVGTGVPQETQYF. Here the CDR3 DNA reads TGTGCCAGCAGCGTAGGGACAGGGGTCCCCCAAGAGACCCAGTACTTC. The full variable domain, with the rest looked up from reference TRBV9 and TRBJ2-5, is DSGVTQTPKHLITATGQRVTLRCSPRSGDLSVYWYQQSLDQGLQFLIQYYNGEERAKGNILERFSAQQFPDLHSELNLSSLELGDSALYFCASSVGTGVPQETQYFGPGTRLLVL.

This chain uses TRBV19 with TRBJ1-2; perhaps TRBD1 as D (5 bases). Germline V gene data show CDR1 as LNHDA and CDR2 as SQIVND (reference sequence). V lost 1 base and J lost 0, with 6 bases in between. The CDR3 is made up of 14 amino acids. CDR3 in amino acids: CASSIGTTNYGYTF. CDR3 DNA sequence: TGTGCCAGTAGTATAGGGACAACTAACTATGGCTACACCTTC.

The table lists this clone with a few counts. The V gene is TRBV30, the J gene TRBJ2-7, with unresolved D. CDR3 size: 11 residues. V shed 8 bases and J shed 3 bases, with 11 bases lying between them. CDR1 and CDR2 (germline): GTSNPN, SVGIG (reference sequence). CDR3 sequence reads: CATRRSYEQYF. CDR3 sequence (DNA): TGTGCCACACGGCGGAGCTACGAGCAGTACTTC.

The V and J genes are TRBV7-3 and TRBJ2-3, with TRBD1 identical over 8 bases. CDR1 and CDR2 (germline): SGHTA, FQGTGA. V was pared by 3 bases and J by 2 bases, with 4 bases of the junction left unmatched. CDR3 length: 15 amino acids. CDR3 bases: TGTGCCAGCAGCTTGGGGACAGGTTACACAGATACGCAGTATTTT. Its translation: CASSLGTGYTDTQYF.

The gene calls are TRBV4-1 and TRBJ1-3, with TRBD1 matching over 8 bases. The CDR3 has 16 amino acids. With V trimmed by 4 bases and J by 0 bases, 5 bases remained unmatched. Germline V gene data show CDR1 as MGHRA and CDR2 as YSYEKL. The CDR3 bases are TGCGCCAGCAGCCCTCGGACAGGGTTCTCTGGAAACACCATATATTTT. Its translation is CASSPRTGFSGNTIYF.

CDR3 sequence: CASSSPGGPYEQYF. CDR3 nucleotide sequence: TGTGCCAGCAGCTCCCCGGGAGGGCCATACGAGCAGTACTTC. The chain combines TRBV7-2 with TRBJ2-7, with TRBD2 identical over 8 bases. Germline V gene data show CDR1 as SGHTA and CDR2 as FQGNSA. V lost 4 bases, J lost 4 bases, and 6 bases stayed unmatched. This CDR3 is built from 14 residues.

The chain carries TRBV12-5 and TRBJ2-2; 11 bases agree with TRBD2. The V and J ends lost 6 bases and 5 bases, in that order; junction bases with no gene match: 8. CDR1 and CDR2 from the germline V gene are LGHNT and FRNRAP. The CDR3 runs 16 residues. This chain's CDR3 is CASGNSGGARTGELFF. The CDR3, as DNA: TGTGCTAGTGGAAATAGCGGGGGGGCTAGGACCGGGGAGCTGTTTTTT.

The chain couples TRBV7-9 to TRBJ1-4; perhaps TRBD1 as D (5 bases). Germline-derived CDR1 and CDR2 are SEHNR and FQNEAQ (reference sequence). The CDR3 contains 19 residues. Trimming removed 1 base from V and 2 bases from J, with 20 bases in between. DNA of the CDR3: TGTGCCAGCAGCTTAGGGAGGGGTGTTACCGCACCTACTAATGAAAAACTGTTTTTT. Protein product: CASSLGRGVTAPTNEKLFF. Full variable domain (missing parts from reference TRBV7-9 and TRBJ1-4): DTGVSQNPRHKITKRGQNVTFRCDPISEHNRLYWYRQTLGQGPEFLTYFQNEAQLEKSRLLSDRFSAERPKGSFSTLEIQRTEQGDSAMYLCASSLGRGVTAPTNEKLFFGSGTQLSVL.

The chain combines TRBV11-3 with TRBJ1-1, with D possibly being TRBD1 (6 bases). This CDR3 comprises 14 residues. Germline values: CDR1 SGHNT, CDR2 YENEEA. Trimming stripped 5 bases from V and 2 bases from J, with 12 bases between. CDR3 DNA sequence: TGTGCCAGCAGCAAATACAGGGTCAACACTGAAGCTTTCTTT. It translates to CASSKYRVNTEAFF.

The CDR3: CASRRLAGGFNEQFF. The CDR3 DNA follows: TGTGCCAGCAGAAGACTAGCGGGGGGGTTCAATGAGCAGTTCTTC. The chain has TRBV6-5 and TRBJ2-1; 14 nucleotides agree with TRBD2. The CDR3 runs 15 residues. Trimming took 6 bases from V and 6 from J; bases not matched to a gene: 4. From germline, CDR1 is MNHEY and CDR2 SVGAGI.